This T cell receptor beta chain was recovered during a study of Ad26.COV2.S vaccination and SARS-CoV-2 variants. Study conclusions and caveats: Spike-specific responses of CD8+ and CD4+ T cells were reported to display substantial breadth after vaccination.

This CDR3 has 13 residues. Germline-derived CDR1 and CDR2 are LNHDA and SQIVND (reference sequence). Trimming removed 8 bases from V and 1 base from J, with 9 bases in between. Indicated treatment: roughly 18 received Ad26.COV2.S at low or high dose, single or two shots; a few received placebo; per-sample allocation not given. Samples were taken on day 63 after the first vaccine or placebo injection. Sequenced by immunoSEQ multiplex PCR; TCRdb stores in-frame clones only, minus some. The sample lists fewer than 800,000 clones, roughly 90% occurring once. This clone turned up a few times. Its antigen is not identified.

The receptor comes from a person aged 18-65 years who received the Ad26.COV2.S COVID-19 vaccine or a placebo. The sequencing here drew on peripheral blood, taken in a trial of Ad26.COV2.S vaccine versus placebo. The chain combines TRBV19 with TRBJ1-3; D is ambiguous. Here the CDR3 DNA reads TGTGCCAGTGTCCGGGGATCTGGAAACACCATATATTTT. This translates into CASVRGSGNTIYF.